These T cell receptor beta chains were read from a single sample in a study of blood T cell repertoires in COVID-19. This table comes from immunoSEQ multiplex PCR, and its TCRdb copy is limited to in-frame clones, with some not included. The table shows around 250,000 clones, with approximately 85% occurring only once. Source material: PBMCs or T cells enriched from blood (not recorded which). These receptors originate from a woman in her fifties or sixties who had recovered from COVID-19. Each CDR3 is given with its conserved first and last residue. The order of the fields is clone size, V gene, J gene, D gene, CDR3 length, CDR3 protein, CDR3 DNA. D genes are given only for firm matches. Part of the rows lack a size; the others show once, few, many or a class for expanded clones.

-	TRBV5-1	TRBJ1-1	TRBD1	14	CASSVRGPGTEAFF	TGCGCCAGCAGCGTAAGGGGGCCGGGCACTGAAGCTTTCTTT
-	TRBV25-1	TRBJ2-7	TRBD2	18	CASSEKGGLAGGSYEQYF	TGTGCCAGCAGTGAAAAGGGAGGACTAGCGGGAGGTTCCTACGAGCAGTACTTC
-	TRBV5-6	TRBJ1-1	TRBD1	12	CASSETGERAFF	TGTGCCAGCAGCGAAACAGGGGAGAGAGCTTTCTTT
-	TRBV7-8	TRBJ1-1	TRBD1	13	CASSITGVTEAFF	TGTGCCAGCAGCATTACAGGGGTTACTGAAGCTTTCTTT
-	TRBV14	TRBJ2-3	TRBD1	16	CASSQRRQGAGDTQYF	TGTGCCAGCAGCCAAAGGAGACAGGGGGCTGGAGATACGCAGTATTTT
once	TRBV29-1	TRBJ1-1	-	13	CSLRYDYNTEAFF	TGCAGCCTTAGGTACGACTACAACACTGAAGCTTTCTTT
-	TRBV6-5	TRBJ1-1	-	14	CASALGRPVTEAFF	TGTGCCAGCGCACTGGGCAGGCCGGTAACTGAAGCTTTCTTT
-	TRBV6-5	TRBJ2-6	TRBD1	15	CASSRTGSGANVLTF	TGTGCCAGCAGCCGGACAGGCTCTGGGGCCAACGTCCTGACTTTC
-	TRBV9	TRBJ2-3	-	13	CASSVGPGDTQYF	TGTGCCAGCAGCGTAGGCCCGGGGGATACGCAGTATTTT
-	TRBV16	TRBJ2-5	TRBD1	16	CASSPRSQGVAETQYF	TGTGCCAGCAGCCCACGCTCGCAGGGGGTGGCGGAGACCCAGTACTTC
-	TRBV7-8	TRBJ1-1	TRBD1	18	CASSLDRGLSSDDTEAFF	TGTGCCAGCAGCCTTGACAGGGGGCTTAGTTCGGATGACACTGAAGCTTTCTTT
-	TRBV5-1	TRBJ1-2	TRBD1	16	CASSLDRDRASYGYTF	TGCGCCAGCAGCTTAGACCGGGACAGGGCCTCCTATGGCTACACCTTC
-	TRBV28	TRBJ2-1	TRBD2	15	CASSLAGGSYNEQFF	TGTGCCAGCAGTTTAGCGGGAGGCTCCTACAATGAGCAGTTCTTC
-	TRBV24-1	TRBJ1-1	TRBD1	15	CATRQPGTGETEAFF	TGTGCCACCAGGCAACCCGGGACAGGGGAAACTGAAGCTTTCTTT
-	TRBV15	TRBJ2-3	-	15	CATSRDPGPTDTQYF	TGTGCCACCAGCAGAGACCCAGGCCCCACAGATACGCAGTATTTT
-	TRBV7-6	TRBJ2-2	-	14	CASSLIGGPGELFF	TGTGCCAGCAGCTTAATCGGGGGGCCCGGGGAGCTGTTTTTT
-	TRBV10-3	TRBJ1-5	-	15	CAISESSQGGQPQHF	TGTGCCATCAGTGAGTCGAGCCAGGGAGGACAGCCCCAGCATTTT
-	TRBV27	TRBJ2-1	TRBD2	17	CASSLGERGGPYNEQFF	TGTGCCAGCAGTTTAGGGGAGCGGGGGGGTCCTTACAATGAGCAGTTCTTC
-	TRBV29-1	TRBJ1-1	TRBD1	14	CSVQTGGVMTEAFF	TGCAGCGTTCAGACAGGGGGCGTTATGACTGAAGCTTTCTTT
-	TRBV7-2	TRBJ1-2	-	11	CANQGSYGYTF	TGTGCCAACCAGGGATCCTATGGCTACACCTTC
-	TRBV5-5	TRBJ1-2	TRBD1	14	CASSPGTGLYGYTF	TGTGCCAGCAGCCCCGGGACAGGACTGTATGGCTACACCTTC
-	TRBV7-8	TRBJ2-7	-	14	CASSRGGGSYEQYF	TGTGCCAGCAGCCGAGGGGGGGGGTCCTACGAGCAGTACTTC
few	TRBV11-1	TRBJ2-1	-	11	CASSWGLGEFF	TGTGCCAGCAGCTGGGGACTCGGGGAGTTCTTC
-	TRBV18	TRBJ1-3	TRBD1	16	CASSQTGGFAGNTIYF	TGTGCCAGCTCACAGACAGGGGGCTTTGCTGGAAACACCATATATTTT
-	TRBV5-1	TRBJ2-3	-	13	CASRQESTDTQYF	TGCGCCAGCAGACAGGAGAGCACAGATACGCAGTATTTT
-	TRBV30	TRBJ1-6	-	12	CAWSVAGSPLHF	TGTGCCTGGAGTGTAGCGGGATCACCCCTCCACTTT
-	TRBV4-3	TRBJ2-1	-	15	CASSQEIGAYNEQFF	TGCGCCAGCAGCCAAGAAATCGGGGCCTACAATGAGCAGTTCTTC
once	TRBV19	TRBJ2-5	TRBD1	14	CASRDRGRGETQYF	TGTGCCAGTAGGGACAGGGGGCGCGGAGAGACCCAGTACTTC
-	TRBV19	TRBJ2-1	TRBD1	16	CASRVATGSSYNEQFF	TGTGCCAGTAGGGTAGCGACAGGGAGCTCCTACAATGAGCAGTTCTTC
few	TRBV19	TRBJ1-5	-	13	CASSIEYSGPQHF	TGTGCCAGTAGTATCGAATACAGCGGGCCCCAGCATTTT
-	TRBV4-1	TRBJ2-7	TRBD1	17	CASSQPTGQGGSYEQYF	TGCGCCAGCAGCCAGCCTACTGGACAGGGGGGCTCCTACGAGCAGTACTTC
-	TRBV11-2	TRBJ2-3	-	14	CASSLEQLTDTQYF	TGTGCCAGCAGCTTAGAACAGCTCACAGATACGCAGTATTTT
-	TRBV12-5	TRBJ2-3	TRBD1	14	CASGPQGLTDTQYF	TGTGCTAGTGGGCCACAGGGGCTCACAGATACGCAGTATTTT
-	TRBV6-2/TRBV6-3	TRBJ2-7	-	15	CASSLFGRGSYEQYF	TGTGCCAGCAGTCTCTTCGGAAGGGGGAGCTACGAGCAGTACTTC
-	TRBV3-1/TRBV3-2	TRBJ1-4	-	14	CASSLGATNEKLFF	TGTGCCAGCAGCCTGGGGGCGACTAATGAAAAACTGTTTTTT
-	TRBV18	TRBJ2-1	-	15	CASSPPQNTYNEQFF	TGTGCCAGCTCACCACCTCAGAATACCTACAATGAGCAGTTCTTC
-	TRBV30	TRBJ1-4	-	13	CAWRRGSYEKLFF	TGTGCCTGGAGAAGGGGGAGTTATGAAAAACTGTTTTTT
-	TRBV5-6	TRBJ2-3	-	14	CASSFPGRDNTQYF	TGTGCCAGCAGCTTTCCCGGACGGGATAATACGCAGTATTTT
-	TRBV28	TRBJ1-2	TRBD1	17	CASSPPVPGQGAKGYTF	TGTGCCAGCAGTCCACCTGTCCCGGGACAGGGGGCGAAGGGCTACACCTTC
few	TRBV6-5	TRBJ2-2	-	15	CASSYSRSFTGELFF	TGTGCCAGCAGTTACTCGAGATCTTTTACCGGGGAGCTGTTTTTT
-	TRBV7-2	TRBJ1-2	-	15	CASSLGTGTNSGYTF	TGTGCCAGCAGCTTAGGGACCGGGACAAACAGTGGCTACACCTTC
-	TRBV19	TRBJ2-1	-	14	CASSRGGDNNEQFF	TGTGCCAGTAGCCGTGGGGGGGACAACAATGAGCAGTTCTTC
-	TRBV30	TRBJ1-2	-	13	CAWSGTGRYGYTF	TGTGCCTGGAGTGGAACAGGTCGCTATGGCTACACCTTC
-	TRBV7-8	TRBJ1-6	-	16	CASSLGVGGRNSPLHF	TGTGCCAGCAGCTTAGGCGTTGGGGGCAGGAATTCACCCCTCCACTTT
-	TRBV2	TRBJ1-5	-	14	CASTKGKQGQPQHF	TGTGCCAGCACCAAAGGAAAACAGGGCCAGCCCCAGCATTTT
-	TRBV4-3	TRBJ2-1	TRBD1	16	CASSRLTGAIGNEQFF	TGCGCCAGCAGCCGGTTGACAGGGGCAATTGGTAATGAGCAGTTCTTC
-	TRBV4-1	TRBJ2-7	TRBD2	15	CASSQNSGGANEQYF	TGCGCCAGCAGCCAAAATAGCGGGGGGGCCAACGAGCAGTACTTC
-	TRBV4-1	TRBJ2-5	-	14	CASSQVLPQETQYF	TGCGCCAGCAGCCAAGTACTCCCCCAAGAGACCCAGTACTTC